This TCR beta chain is drawn from a study of T cell responses to AZD1222 COVID-19 vaccine. Study observations and caveats: Spike-wide coverage was observed for vaccine-associated CD4 TCRs, with dominant responses at 160-218 and 743-854.

Trimming took off 5 bases at V and 0 bases at J, with 17 bases between the two ends. Looked up from germline, CDR1 is MDHEN and CDR2 is SYDVKM. The CDR3 totals 17 residues. Details on this clone: Its specificity is not known.

The method was immunoSEQ multiplex PCR; TCRdb's version includes in-frame clones alone and lacks a portion of them. The sample carries 95,000 to 150,000 clones, approximately 90% recorded once. This TCR was sampled from an adult who received the AZD1222 COVID-19 vaccine. Sample: peripheral blood, taken 28 days after the second AZD1222 dose. The genes are TRBV28 and TRBJ2-1; D might be TRBD1 (6 bases). This chain's CDR3 is CASSPSDSPISYNEQFF. The CDR3 DNA reads TGTGCCAGCAGTCCCTCGGACAGCCCCATCTCCTACAATGAGCAGTTCTTC.